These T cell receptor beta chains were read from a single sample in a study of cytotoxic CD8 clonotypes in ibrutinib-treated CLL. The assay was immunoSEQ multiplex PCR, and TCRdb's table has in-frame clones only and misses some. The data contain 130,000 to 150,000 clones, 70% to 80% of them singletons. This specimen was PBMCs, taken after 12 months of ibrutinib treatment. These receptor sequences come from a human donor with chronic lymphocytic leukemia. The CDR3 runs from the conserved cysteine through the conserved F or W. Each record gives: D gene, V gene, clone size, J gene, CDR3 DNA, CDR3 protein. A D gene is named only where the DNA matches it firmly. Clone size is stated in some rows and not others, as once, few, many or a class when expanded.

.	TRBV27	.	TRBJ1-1	TGTGCCAGCAGTGACGTGAACACTGAAGCTTTCTTT	CASSDVNTEAFF
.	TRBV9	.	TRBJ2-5	TGTGCCAGCAGCGGTACTCAGGGTATTGGTCCGGAGACCCAGTACTTC	CASSGTQGIGPETQYF
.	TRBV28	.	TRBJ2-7	TGTGCCAGCACCGGGACTGTTCCCTACGAGCAGTACTTC	CASTGTVPYEQYF
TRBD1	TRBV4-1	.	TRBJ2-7	TGCGCCAGCAGCCAAGAGACAATGGGGGACAGGGGCTACGAGCAGTACTTC	CASSQETMGDRGYEQYF
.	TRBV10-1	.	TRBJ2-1	TGCGCCAGCAGTGAAAGAGGAGCTCCGAATAATGAGCAGTTCTTC	CASSERGAPNNEQFF
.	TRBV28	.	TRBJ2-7	TGTGCCAGCAGTTACATCTTATACGAGCAGTACTTC	CASSYILYEQYF
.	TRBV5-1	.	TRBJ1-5	TGCGCCAGCAGCATAGACGGCTTTAGCAATCAGCCCCAGCATTTT	CASSIDGFSNQPQHF
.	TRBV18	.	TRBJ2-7	TGTGCCAGCTCACCGCCAAGCTCCTACGAGCAGTACTTC	CASSPPSSYEQYF
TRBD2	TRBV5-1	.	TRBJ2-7	TGCGCCAGCAGCTTCCGCGGGGGATCCTACGAGCAGTACTTC	CASSFRGGSYEQYF
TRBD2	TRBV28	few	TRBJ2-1	TGTGCCAGCAGTTCCCGGGGGGGGAGGAACAATGAGCAGTTCTTC	CASSSRGGRNNEQFF
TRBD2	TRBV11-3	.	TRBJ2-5	TGTGCCAGCAGCTTAGTTGCGGGGGAAGGAGAGACCCAGTACTTC	CASSLVAGEGETQYF
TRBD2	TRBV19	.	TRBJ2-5	TGTGCCAGTAGCCAGCGGGGAGAGACCCAGTACTTC	CASSQRGETQYF
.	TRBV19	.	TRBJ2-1	TGTGCCAGTAGTATCCAATCCGGGGGCCCCTACAATGAGCAGTTCTTC	CASSIQSGGPYNEQFF
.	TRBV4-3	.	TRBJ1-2	TGCGCCAGCAGCCAAGATGTCGCCGATAACTATGGCTACACCTTC	CASSQDVADNYGYTF
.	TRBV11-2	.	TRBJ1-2	TGTGCCAGCAGCTTAGTGAGGGCGGGAGGCTACACCTTC	CASSLVRAGGYTF
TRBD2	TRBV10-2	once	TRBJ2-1	TGCGCCAGCAGCGATTCTGGCGGGAGCATCAGGGAGCAGTTCTTC	CASSDSGGSIREQFF
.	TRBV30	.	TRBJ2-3	TGTGCCCTACGGGCTAGCGTCACAGATACGCAGTATTTT	CALRASVTDTQYF